In its sample, the clone carrying this TCR beta chain was seen many times. Its antigen is not known. Researchers took RNA transcripts and amplified TCR beta CDR3 regions from them. A first-round RT-PCR used HTBI primers, followed by a second-round multiplex PCR. TCRdb called the multiplex PCR reads again in MiXCR, with one record for every CDR3 protein. The repertoire holds some 170,000 distinct CDR3 sequences, with 39% as singletons. The V end lost 2 bases, the J end lost 4 bases, and 3 bases lay between the germline ends. From germline, CDR1 is MNHEY and CDR2 SVGEGT. This CDR3 is 11 amino acids long. The data were taken from a study of Graves' ophthalmopathy and Graves' hyperthyroidism. Overall study results and limits: In blood, most expanded thyroid clonotypes above 0.001 frequency were also detected.

This clonotype originated in a man aged 25-45 years with Graves' ophthalmopathy. This chain links TRBV6-2 or TRBV6-3 with TRBJ2-7; D gene uncertain. Sequenced material: peripheral blood. This CDR3 reads CASSYRYEQYF. In DNA, the CDR3 is TGTGCCAGCAGTTACAGGTACGAGCAGTACTTC.